This TCR beta chain came from a study of human T cells and chemical hapten exposure. Study-level findings and limits: It should be noted that donors had alopecia, so their immune response may differ from healthy people's. Patch test score showed a positive correlation with PT1 expanded TCR counts. DPC sensitization produced no change in TCRs with frequency above 1 in 1000.

As to time point: patch test 1, 2 weeks after DPC sensitization. Indicated treatment: therapeutic diphenylcyclopropenone sensitization with weekly scalp DPC. There are 17 residues in the CDR3. The germline CDR1 and CDR2 sequences are SGHRS and YFSETQ. The V segment lost 0 bases and the J segment 7 bases; nucleotides outside the gene matches: 9. Library construction involved attaching unique molecular identifiers to individual cDNA molecules, which allowed quantitative, reproducible TCR counting. One entry per CDR3 protein, called by TCRdb with MiXCR from the RACE reads. The data show roughly 72,000 distinct CDR3 sequences, with under 13% seen just once and about 1.4% held by the top ten. This clonotype was observed a few times. Its target is unknown.

This sequence joins TRBV5-1 and TRBJ2-2; 10 nucleotides match TRBD2. The sample was whole blood, taken in connection with sensitization to the hapten diphenylcyclopropenone (DPC). The receptor comes from a woman in her forties or fifties with alopecia areata. Some clones in this sample may be carry-over from other donors' samples. CDR3: CASSLGGLAGAIGELFF. CDR3 sequence (DNA): TGCGCCAGCAGCTTGGGAGGGCTAGCGGGAGCGATCGGGGAGCTGTTTTTT.